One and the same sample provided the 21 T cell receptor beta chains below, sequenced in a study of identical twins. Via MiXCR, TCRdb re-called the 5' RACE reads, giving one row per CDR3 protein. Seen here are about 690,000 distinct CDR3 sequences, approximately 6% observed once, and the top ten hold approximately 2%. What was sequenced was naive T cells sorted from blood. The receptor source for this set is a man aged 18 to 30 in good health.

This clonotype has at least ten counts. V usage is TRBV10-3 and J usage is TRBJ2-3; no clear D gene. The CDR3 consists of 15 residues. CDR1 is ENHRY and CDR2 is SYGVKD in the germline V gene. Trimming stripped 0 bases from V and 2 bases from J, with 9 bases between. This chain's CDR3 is CAISESGRITDTQYF. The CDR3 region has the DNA TGTGCCATCAGTGAGTCGGGAAGGATCACAGATACGCAGTATTTT.

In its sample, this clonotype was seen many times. The CDR3 sequence is CASSLDEGSSYNEQFF. The CDR3 DNA reads TGCGCCAGCAGCTTGGATGAAGGGAGCTCCTACAATGAGCAGTTCTTC. This chain connects TRBV5-1 to TRBJ2-1, with a possible D match to TRBD2 (5 bases). The CDR3 runs 16 residues. Germline V lookup: CDR1 SGHRS, CDR2 YFSETQ. Trimming shortened V by 0 bases and J by 0 bases, and 10 bases separated the two germline ends.

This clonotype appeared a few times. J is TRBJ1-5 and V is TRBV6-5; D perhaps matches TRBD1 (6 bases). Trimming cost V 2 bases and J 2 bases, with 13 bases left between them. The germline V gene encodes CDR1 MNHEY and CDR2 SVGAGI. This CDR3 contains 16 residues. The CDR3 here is CASSYAGGFGNQPQHF. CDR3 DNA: TGTGCCAGCAGTTACGCCGGGGGCTTTGGCAATCAGCCCCAGCATTTT.

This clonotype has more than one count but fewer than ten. CDR3 sequence (DNA): TGTGCCAGCGTTCGATGGGGTTGGAGCACAGATACGCAGTATTTT. It is translated as CASVRWGWSTDTQYF. The chain joins TRBV11-2 to TRBJ2-3; D uncertain. Trimming took 8 bases from V and 0 from J, leaving 15 bases between them. Germline CDR1 reads SGHAT; CDR2 reads FQNNGV. The CDR3 is 15 amino acids.

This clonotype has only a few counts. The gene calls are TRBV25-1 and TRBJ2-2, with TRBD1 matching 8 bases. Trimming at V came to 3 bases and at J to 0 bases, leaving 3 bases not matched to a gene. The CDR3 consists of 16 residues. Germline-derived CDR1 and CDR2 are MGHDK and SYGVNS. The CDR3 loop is CASSEDRASNTGELFF. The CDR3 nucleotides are TGTGCCAGCAGTGAGGACAGGGCCTCGAACACCGGGGAGCTGTTTTTT.

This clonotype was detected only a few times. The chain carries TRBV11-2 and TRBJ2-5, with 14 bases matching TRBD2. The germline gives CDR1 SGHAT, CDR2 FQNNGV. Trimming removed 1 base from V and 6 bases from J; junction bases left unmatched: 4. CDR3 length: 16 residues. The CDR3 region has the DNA TGTGCCAGCAGCTTAGGGGGGACTAGCGGGAGCAAGACCCAGTACTTC. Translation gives CASSLGGTSGSKTQYF. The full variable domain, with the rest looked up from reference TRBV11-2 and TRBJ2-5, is EAGVAQSPRYKIIEKRQSVAFWCNPISGHATLYWYQQILGQGPKLLIQFQNNGVVDDSQLPKDRFSAERLKGVDSTLKIQPAKLEDSAVYLCASSLGGTSGSKTQYFGPGTRLLVL.

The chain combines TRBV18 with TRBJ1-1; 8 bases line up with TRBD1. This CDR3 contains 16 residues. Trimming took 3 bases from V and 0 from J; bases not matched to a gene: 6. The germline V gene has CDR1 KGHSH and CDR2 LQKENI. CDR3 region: CASSPVTGALNTEAFF. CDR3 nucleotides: TGTGCCAGCTCACCCGTGACAGGGGCCTTGAACACTGAAGCTTTCTTT. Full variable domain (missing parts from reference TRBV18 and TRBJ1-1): NAGVMQNPRHLVRRRGQEARLRCSPMKGHSHVYWYRQLPEEGLKFMVYLQKENIIDESGMPKERFSAEFPKEGPSILRIQQVVRGDSAAYFCASSPVTGALNTEAFFGQGTRLTVV.

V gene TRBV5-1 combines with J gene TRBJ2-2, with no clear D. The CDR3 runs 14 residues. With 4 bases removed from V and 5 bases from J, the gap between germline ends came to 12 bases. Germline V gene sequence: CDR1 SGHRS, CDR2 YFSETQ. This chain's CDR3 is CASSPPTVTGELFF. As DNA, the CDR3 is TGCGCCAGCAGCCCCCCCACGGTTACCGGGGAGCTGTTTTTT.

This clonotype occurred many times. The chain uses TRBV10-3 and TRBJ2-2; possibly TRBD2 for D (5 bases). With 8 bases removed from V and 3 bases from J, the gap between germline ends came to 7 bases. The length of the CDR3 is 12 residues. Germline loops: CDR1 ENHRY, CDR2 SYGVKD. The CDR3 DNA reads TGTGCCATCGGAGGTGACACCGGGGAGCTGTTTTTT. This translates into CAIGGDTGELFF.

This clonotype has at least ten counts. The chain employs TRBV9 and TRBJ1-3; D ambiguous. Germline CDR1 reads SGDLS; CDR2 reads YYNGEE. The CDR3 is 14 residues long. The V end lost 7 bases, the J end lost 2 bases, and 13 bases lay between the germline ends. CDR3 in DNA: TGTGCCAGCGGCTTATGGGTAACTGGAAACACCATATATTTT. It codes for CASGLWVTGNTIYF.

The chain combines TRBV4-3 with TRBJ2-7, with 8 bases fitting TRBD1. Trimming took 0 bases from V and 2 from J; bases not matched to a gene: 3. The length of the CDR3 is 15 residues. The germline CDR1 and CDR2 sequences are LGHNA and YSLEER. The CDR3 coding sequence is TGCGCCAGCAGCCAAGAATCCAGGGGGCCCTACGAGCAGTACTTC. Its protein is CASSQESRGPYEQYF.

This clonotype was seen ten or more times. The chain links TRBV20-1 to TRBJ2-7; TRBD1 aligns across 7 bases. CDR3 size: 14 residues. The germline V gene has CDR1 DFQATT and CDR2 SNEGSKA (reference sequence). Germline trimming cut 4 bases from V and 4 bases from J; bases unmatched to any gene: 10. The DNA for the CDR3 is TGCAGTGCTACGGGGCAGGGGGAAAGTTACGAGCAGTACTTC. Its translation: CSATGQGESYEQYF.

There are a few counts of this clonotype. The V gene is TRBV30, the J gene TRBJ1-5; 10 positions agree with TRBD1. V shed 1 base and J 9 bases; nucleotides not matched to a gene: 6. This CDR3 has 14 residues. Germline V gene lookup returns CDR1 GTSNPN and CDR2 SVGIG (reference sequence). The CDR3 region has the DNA TGTGCCTGGAGTGGACAGGGGGCCGGCGGGCCCCAGCATTTT. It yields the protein CAWSGQGAGGPQHF.

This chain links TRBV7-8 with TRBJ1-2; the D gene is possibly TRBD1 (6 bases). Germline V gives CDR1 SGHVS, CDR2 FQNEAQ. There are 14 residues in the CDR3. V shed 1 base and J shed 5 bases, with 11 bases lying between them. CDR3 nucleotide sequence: TGTGCCAGCAGCTTAGTCGACAGGTCGTATGGCTACACCTTC. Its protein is CASSLVDRSYGYTF. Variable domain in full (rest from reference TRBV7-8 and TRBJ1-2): GAGVSQSPRYKVAKRGQDVALRCDPISGHVSLFWYQQALGQGPEFLTYFQNEAQLDKSGLPSDRFFAERPEGSVSTLKIQRTQQEDSAVYLCASSLVDRSYGYTFGSGTRLTVV.

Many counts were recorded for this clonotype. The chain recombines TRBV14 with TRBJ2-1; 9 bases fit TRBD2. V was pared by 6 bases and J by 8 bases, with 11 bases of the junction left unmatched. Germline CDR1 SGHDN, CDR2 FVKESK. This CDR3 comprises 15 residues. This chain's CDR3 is CASRRSGGRADEQFF. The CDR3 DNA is TGTGCCAGCAGACGATCCGGCGGGAGGGCCGATGAGCAGTTCTTC.

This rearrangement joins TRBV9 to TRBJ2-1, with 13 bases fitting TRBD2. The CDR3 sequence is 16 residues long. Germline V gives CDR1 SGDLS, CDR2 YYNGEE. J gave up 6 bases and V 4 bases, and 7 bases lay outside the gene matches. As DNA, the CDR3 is TGTGCCAGCAGCCTGGGACTAGCGGGAAGGTTCAATGAGCAGTTCTTC. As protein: CASSLGLAGRFNEQFF. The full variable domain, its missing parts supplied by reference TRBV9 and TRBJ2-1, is DSGVTQTPKHLITATGQRVTLRCSPRSGDLSVYWYQQSLDQGLQFLIQYYNGEERAKGNILERFSAQQFPDLHSELNLSSLELGDSALYFCASSLGLAGRFNEQFFGPGTRLTVL.

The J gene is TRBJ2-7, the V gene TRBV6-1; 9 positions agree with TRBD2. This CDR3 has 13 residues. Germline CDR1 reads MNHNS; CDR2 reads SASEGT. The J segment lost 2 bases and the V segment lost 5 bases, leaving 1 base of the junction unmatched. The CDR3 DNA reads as TGTGCCAGCAGTCGACTAGCGGCCTACGAGCAGTACTTC. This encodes CASSRLAAYEQYF.

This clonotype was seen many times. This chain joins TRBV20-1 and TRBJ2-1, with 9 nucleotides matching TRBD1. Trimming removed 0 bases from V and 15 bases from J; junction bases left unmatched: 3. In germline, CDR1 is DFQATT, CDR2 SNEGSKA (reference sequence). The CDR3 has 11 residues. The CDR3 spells CSAREDRGPFF. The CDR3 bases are TGCAGTGCTAGAGAGGACAGGGGACCGTTCTTC.

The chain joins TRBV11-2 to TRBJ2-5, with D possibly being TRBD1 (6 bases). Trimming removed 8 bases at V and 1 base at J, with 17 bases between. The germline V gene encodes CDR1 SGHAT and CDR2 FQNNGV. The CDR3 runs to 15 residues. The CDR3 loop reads CASRTWTELQETQYF. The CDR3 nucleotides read TGTGCCAGCCGTACCTGGACAGAACTCCAAGAGACCCAGTACTTC.

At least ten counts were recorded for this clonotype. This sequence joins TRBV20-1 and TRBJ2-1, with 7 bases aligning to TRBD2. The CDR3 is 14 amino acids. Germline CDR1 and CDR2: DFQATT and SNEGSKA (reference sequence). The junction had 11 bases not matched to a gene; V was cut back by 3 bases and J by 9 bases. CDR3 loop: CSASTAGAVSEQFF. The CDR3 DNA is TGCAGTGCTAGTACCGCGGGAGCGGTTAGTGAGCAGTTCTTC.

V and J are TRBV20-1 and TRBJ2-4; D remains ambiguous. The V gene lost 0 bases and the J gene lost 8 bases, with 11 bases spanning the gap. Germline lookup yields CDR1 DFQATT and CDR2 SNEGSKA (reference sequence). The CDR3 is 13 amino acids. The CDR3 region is CSARDATSYIQYF. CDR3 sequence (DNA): TGCAGTGCTAGAGATGCGACAAGTTACATTCAGTACTTC.